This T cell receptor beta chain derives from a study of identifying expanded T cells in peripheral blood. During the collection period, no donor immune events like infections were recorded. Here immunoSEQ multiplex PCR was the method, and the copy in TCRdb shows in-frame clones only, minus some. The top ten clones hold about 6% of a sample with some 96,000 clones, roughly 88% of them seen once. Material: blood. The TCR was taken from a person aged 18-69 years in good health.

The CDR3 is CASSSAGTRDETQYF. For the CDR3, the DNA is TGTGCCAGCAGCTCTGCCGGGACTAGAGATGAGACCCAGTACTTC. The chain uses TRBV5-4 and TRBJ2-5, with 8 nucleotides matching TRBD2. Germline V gives CDR1 SGHNT, CDR2 YYREEE (reference sequence). The CDR3 has 15 residues. V lost 3 bases and J lost 5; bases outside the gene matches: 9.